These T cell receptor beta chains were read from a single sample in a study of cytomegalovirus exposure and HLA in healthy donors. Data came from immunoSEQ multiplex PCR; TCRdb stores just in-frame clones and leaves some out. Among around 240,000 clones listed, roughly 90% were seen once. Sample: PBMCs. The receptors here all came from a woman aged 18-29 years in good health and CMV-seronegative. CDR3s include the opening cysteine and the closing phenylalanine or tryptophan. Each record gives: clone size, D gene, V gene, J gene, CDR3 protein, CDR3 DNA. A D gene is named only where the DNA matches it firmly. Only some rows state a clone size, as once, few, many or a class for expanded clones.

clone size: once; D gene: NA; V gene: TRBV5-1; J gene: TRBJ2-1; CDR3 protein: CASSHRIQTGLNEQFF; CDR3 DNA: TGCGCCAGCAGCCACCGAATCCAGACAGGACTCAATGAGCAGTTCTTC
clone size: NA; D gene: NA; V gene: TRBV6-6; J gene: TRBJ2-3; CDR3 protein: CASSIGALSTDTQYF; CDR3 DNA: TGTGCCAGCAGCATAGGGGCCCTTAGCACAGATACGCAGTATTTT
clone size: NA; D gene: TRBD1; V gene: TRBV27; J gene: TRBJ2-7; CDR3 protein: CASTPWGAGGADEQYF; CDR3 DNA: TGTGCCAGCACCCCGTGGGGAGCAGGGGGCGCGGACGAGCAGTACTTC
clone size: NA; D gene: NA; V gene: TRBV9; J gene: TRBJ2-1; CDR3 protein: CASSPAGQLYYEQFF; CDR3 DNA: TGTGCCAGCAGTCCGGCGGGACAGCTTTACTATGAGCAGTTCTTC
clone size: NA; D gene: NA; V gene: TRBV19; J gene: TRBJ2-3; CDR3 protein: CASSIVTGLLTDTQYF; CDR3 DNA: TGTGCCAGTAGTATAGTCACAGGACTACTCACAGATACGCAGTATTTT
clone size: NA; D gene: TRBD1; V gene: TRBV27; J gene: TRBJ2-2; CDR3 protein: CASRQGVNTGELFF; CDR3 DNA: TGTGCCAGTAGACAGGGGGTTAACACCGGGGAGCTGTTTTTT
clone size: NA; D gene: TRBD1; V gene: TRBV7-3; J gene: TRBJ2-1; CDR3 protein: CASSHRGGEQFF; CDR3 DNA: TGTGCCAGCAGCCACAGGGGTGGTGAGCAGTTCTTC
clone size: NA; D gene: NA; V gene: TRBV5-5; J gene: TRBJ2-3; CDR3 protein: CASSTGTSASGTQYF; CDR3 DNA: TGTGCCAGCAGCACCGGGACAAGCGCGTCGGGTACGCAGTATTTT
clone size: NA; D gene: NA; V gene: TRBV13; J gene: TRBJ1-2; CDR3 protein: CASSLDSSYGYTF; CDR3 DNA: TGTGCCAGCAGCCTGGACAGCTCCTATGGCTACACCTTC
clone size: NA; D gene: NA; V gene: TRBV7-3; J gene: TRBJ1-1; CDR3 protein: CASSPHLGTEAFF; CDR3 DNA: TGTGCCAGCAGCCCTCACCTAGGCACTGAAGCTTTCTTT
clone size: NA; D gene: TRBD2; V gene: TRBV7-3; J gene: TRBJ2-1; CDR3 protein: CASSPRTSGGPNEQFF; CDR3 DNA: TGTGCCAGCAGCCCCAGGACTAGCGGGGGCCCCAATGAGCAGTTCTTC
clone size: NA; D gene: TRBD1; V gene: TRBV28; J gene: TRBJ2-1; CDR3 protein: CASSLTGQVNNEQFF; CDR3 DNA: TGTGCCAGCAGTTTAACGGGACAGGTAAACAATGAGCAGTTCTTC
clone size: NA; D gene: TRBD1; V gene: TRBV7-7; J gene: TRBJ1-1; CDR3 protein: CASSPWTGDRAFF; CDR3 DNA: TGTGCTAGCAGCCCTTGGACAGGGGACCGAGCTTTCTTT
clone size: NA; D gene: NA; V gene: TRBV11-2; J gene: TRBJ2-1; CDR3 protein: CASSLRQGGIEQFF; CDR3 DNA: TGTGCCAGCAGCTTGCGGCAGGGGGGTATTGAGCAGTTCTTC
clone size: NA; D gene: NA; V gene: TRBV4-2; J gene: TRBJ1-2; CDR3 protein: CASSQTANYGYTF; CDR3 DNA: TGTGCCAGCAGCCAGACAGCTAACTATGGCTACACCTTC
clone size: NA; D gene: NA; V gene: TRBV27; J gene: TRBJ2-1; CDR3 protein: CASSFAPSSYNEQFF; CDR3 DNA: TGTGCCAGCAGCTTCGCCCCGAGCTCCTACAATGAGCAGTTCTTC
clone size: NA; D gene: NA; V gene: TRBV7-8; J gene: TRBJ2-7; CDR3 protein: CASSLAGQASYEQYF; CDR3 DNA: TGTGCCAGCAGCTTAGCGGGACAAGCCTCCTACGAGCAGTACTTC
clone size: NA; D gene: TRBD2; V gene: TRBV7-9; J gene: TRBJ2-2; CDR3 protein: CASSSSGVGELFF; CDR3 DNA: TGTGCCAGCAGCTCAAGCGGGGTGGGGGAGCTGTTTTTT
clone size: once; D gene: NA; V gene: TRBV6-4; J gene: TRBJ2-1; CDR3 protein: CASSTGIRVDNEQFF; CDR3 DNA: TGTGCCAGCAGTACCGGGATAAGGGTGGACAATGAGCAGTTCTTC
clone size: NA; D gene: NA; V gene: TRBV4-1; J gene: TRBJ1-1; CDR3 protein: CASSQGPSEAFF; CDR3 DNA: TGCGCCAGCAGCCAAGGCCCCAGTGAAGCTTTCTTT
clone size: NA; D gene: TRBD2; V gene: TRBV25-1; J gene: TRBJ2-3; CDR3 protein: CASSELTSGGYTDTQYF; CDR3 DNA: TGTGCCAGCAGTGAGCTGACTAGCGGGGGTTACACAGATACGCAGTATTTT
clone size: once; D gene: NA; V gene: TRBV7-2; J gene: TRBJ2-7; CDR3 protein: CASSLDAGEQYF; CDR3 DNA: TGTGCCAGCAGCTTAGACGCCGGTGAGCAGTACTTC
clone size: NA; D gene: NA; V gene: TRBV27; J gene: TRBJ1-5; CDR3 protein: CASSFTGQPQHF; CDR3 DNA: TGTGCCAGCAGTTTTACAGGTCAGCCCCAGCATTTT
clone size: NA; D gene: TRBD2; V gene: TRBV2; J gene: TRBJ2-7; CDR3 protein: CASSDRLAGAYEQYF; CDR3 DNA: TGTGCCAGCAGTGATAGGCTAGCGGGGGCTTACGAGCAGTACTTC
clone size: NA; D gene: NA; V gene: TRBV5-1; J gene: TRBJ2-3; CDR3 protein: CASSLAGPVDTQYF; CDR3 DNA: TGCGCCAGCAGCTTGGCAGGGCCGGTAGATACGCAGTATTTT
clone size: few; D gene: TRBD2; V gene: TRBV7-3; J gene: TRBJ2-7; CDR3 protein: CASSLAGGDSYEQYF; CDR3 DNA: TGTGCCAGCAGCTTAGCGGGGGGTGACTCCTACGAGCAGTACTTC
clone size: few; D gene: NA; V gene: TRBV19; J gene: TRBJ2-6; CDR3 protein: CASSQSGANVLTF; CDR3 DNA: TGTGCCAGTAGTCAATCTGGGGCCAACGTCCTGACTTTC
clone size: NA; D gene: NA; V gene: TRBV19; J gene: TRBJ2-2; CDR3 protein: CASSSRHYTGELFF; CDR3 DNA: TGTGCCAGTAGTAGTAGACACTACACCGGGGAGCTGTTTTTT
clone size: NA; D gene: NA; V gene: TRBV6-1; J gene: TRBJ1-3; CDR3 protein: CASSEAWGEGGNTIYF; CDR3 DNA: TGTGCCAGCAGTGAAGCATGGGGGGAGGGCGGAAACACCATATATTTT
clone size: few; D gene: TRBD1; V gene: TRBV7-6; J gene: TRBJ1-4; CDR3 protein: CASSLGTGSEKLFF; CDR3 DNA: TGTGCCAGCAGCTTAGGGACAGGTTCCGAAAAACTGTTTTTT
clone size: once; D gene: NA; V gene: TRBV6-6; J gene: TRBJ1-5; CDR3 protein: CASNSYPNQPQHF; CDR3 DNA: TGTGCCAGCAACTCATACCCCAATCAGCCCCAGCATTTT
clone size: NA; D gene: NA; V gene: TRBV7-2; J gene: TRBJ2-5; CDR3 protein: CASRITGQETQYF; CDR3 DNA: TGTGCCAGCAGGATTACAGGTCAAGAGACCCAGTACTTC
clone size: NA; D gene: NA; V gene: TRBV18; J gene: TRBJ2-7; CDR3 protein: CASSPAGSYEQYF; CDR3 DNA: TGTGCCAGCTCACCTGCCGGGTCCTACGAGCAGTACTTC
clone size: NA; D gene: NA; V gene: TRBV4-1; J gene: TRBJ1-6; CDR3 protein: CASSQVKGNSPLHF; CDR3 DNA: TGCGCCAGCAGCCAAGTTAAGGGGAATTCACCCCTCCACTTT
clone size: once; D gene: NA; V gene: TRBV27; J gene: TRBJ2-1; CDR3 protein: CASSLRGNEQFF; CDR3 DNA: TGTGCCAGCAGTTTAAGGGGAAATGAGCAGTTCTTC
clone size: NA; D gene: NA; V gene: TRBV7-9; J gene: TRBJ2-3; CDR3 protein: CASSLVASADTQYF; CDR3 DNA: TGTGCCAGCAGCTTAGTAGCTAGTGCAGATACGCAGTATTTT
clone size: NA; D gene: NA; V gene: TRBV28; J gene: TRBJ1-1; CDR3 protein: CASQVSTEAFF; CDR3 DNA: TGTGCCAGCCAGGTGAGCACTGAAGCTTTCTTT
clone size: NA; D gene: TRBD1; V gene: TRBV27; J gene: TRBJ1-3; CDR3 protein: CASSPSGGEVVNTIYF; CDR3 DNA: TGTGCCAGCAGTCCATCAGGGGGCGAAGTAGTAAACACCATATATTTT
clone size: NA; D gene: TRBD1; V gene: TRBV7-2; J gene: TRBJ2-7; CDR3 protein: CASGRDRGYEQYF; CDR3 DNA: TGTGCCAGCGGTCGGGACAGGGGCTACGAGCAGTACTTC
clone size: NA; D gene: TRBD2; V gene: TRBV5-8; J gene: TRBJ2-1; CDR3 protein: CASSLASGGANEQFF; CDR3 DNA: TGTGCCAGCAGCTTGGCTAGCGGGGGGGCCAATGAGCAGTTCTTC
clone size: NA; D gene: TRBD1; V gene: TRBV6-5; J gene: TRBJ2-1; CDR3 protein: CASSSRTGGPYNEQFF; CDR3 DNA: TGTGCCAGCAGTTCCCGGACAGGGGGTCCGTACAATGAGCAGTTCTTC